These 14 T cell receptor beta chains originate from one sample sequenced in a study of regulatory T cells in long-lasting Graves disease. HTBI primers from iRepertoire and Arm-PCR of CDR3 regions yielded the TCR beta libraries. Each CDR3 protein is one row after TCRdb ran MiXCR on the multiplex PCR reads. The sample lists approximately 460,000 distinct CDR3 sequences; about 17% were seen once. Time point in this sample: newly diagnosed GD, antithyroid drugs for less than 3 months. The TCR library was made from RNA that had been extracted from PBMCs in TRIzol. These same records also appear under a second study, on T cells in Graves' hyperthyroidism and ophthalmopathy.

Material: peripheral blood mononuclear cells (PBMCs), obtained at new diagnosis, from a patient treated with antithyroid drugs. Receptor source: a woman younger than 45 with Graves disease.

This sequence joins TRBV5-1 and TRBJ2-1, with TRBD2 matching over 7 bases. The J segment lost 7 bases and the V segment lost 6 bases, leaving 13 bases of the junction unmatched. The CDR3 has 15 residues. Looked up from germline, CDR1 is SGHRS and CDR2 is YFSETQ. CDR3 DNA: TGCGCCAGCACCTCAGCGGCGGGAGTGTTGAATGAGCAGTTCTTC. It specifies CASTSAAGVLNEQFF.

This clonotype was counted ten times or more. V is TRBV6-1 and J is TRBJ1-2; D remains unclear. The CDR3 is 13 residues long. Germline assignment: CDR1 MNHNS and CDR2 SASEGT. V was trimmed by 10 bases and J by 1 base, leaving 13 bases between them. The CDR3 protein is CATGLLLNYGYTF. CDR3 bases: TGTGCCACCGGACTGCTACTTAACTATGGCTACACCTTC.

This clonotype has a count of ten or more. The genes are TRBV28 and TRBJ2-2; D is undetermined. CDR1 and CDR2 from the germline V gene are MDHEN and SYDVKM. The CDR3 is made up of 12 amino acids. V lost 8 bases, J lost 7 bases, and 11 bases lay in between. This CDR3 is CASVNTLGELFF. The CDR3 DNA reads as TGTGCCAGCGTGAACACGCTCGGGGAGCTGTTTTTT.

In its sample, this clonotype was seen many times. This chain's CDR3 is CASSRQRTVQETQYF. In DNA form, the CDR3 reads TGTGCCAGCAGCCGCCAGCGGACAGTCCAAGAGACCCAGTACTTC. The chain combines TRBV7-9 with TRBJ2-5; TRBD1 is a possible D gene (6 bases). V was cut by 5 bases and J by 1 base, with 14 bases left in between. Germline lookup yields CDR1 SEHNR and CDR2 FQNEAQ (reference sequence). The CDR3 is 15 amino acids. The full variable domain, in which reference TRBV7-9 and TRBJ2-5 provide the parts outside the CDR3, is DTGVSQNPRHKITKRGQNVTFRCDPISEHNRLYWYRQTLGQGPEFLTYFQNEAQLEKSRLLSDRFSAERPKGSFSTLEIQRTEQGDSAMYLCASSRQRTVQETQYFGPGTRLLVL.

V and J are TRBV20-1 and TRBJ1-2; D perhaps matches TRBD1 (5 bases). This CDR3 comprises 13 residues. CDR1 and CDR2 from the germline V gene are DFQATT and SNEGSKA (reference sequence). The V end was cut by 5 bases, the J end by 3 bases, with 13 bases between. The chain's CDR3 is CSAARGIDYGYTF. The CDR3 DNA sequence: TGCAGTGCTGCGAGGGGAATCGACTATGGCTACACCTTC.

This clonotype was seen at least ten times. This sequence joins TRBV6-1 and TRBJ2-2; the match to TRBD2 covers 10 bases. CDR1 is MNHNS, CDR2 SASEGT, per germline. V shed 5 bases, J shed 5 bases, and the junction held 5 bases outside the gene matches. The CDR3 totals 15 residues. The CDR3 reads CASSPGLARTGELFF. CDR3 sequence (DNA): TGTGCCAGCAGTCCGGGACTAGCGAGAACCGGGGAGCTGTTTTTT.

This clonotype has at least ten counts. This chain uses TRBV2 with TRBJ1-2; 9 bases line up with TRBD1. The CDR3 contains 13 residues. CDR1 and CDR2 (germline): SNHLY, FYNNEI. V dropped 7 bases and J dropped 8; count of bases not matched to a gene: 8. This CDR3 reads CASTPGQGRGYTF. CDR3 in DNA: TGTGCCAGCACTCCAGGACAGGGGAGAGGCTACACCTTC.

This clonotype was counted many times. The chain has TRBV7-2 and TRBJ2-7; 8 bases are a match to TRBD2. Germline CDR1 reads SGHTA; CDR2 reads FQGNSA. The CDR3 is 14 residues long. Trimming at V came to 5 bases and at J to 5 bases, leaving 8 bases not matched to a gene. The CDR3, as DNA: TGTGCCAGCAGCATCAGACTAGCGATTAACGAGCAGTACTTC. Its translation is CASSIRLAINEQYF.

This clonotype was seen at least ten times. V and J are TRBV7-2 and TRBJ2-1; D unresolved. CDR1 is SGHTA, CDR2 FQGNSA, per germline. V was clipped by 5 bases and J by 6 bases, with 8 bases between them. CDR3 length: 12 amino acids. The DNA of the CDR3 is TGTGCCAGCAGCCGTTTTTCCAATGAGCAGTTCTTC. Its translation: CASSRFSNEQFF.

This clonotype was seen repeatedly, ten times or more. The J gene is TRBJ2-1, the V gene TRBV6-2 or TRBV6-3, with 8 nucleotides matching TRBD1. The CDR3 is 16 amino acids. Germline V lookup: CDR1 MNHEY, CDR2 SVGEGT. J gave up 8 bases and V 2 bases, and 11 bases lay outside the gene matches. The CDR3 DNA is TGTGCCAGCAGTTACCAGGCCGGACAGGGAATCTATGAGCAGTTCTTC. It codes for CASSYQAGQGIYEQFF.

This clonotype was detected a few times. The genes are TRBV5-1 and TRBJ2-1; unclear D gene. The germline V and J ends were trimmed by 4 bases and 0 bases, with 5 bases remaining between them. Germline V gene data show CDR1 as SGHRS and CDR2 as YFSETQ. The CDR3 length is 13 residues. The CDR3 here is CASSESSYNEQFF. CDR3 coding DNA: TGCGCCAGCAGCGAAAGCTCCTACAATGAGCAGTTCTTC.

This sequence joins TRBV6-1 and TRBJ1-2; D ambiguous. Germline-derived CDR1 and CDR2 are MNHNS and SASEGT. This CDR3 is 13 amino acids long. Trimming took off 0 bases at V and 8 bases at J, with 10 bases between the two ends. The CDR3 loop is CASSEARDRGYTF. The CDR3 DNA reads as TGTGCCAGCAGTGAAGCGAGGGATCGGGGCTACACCTTC.

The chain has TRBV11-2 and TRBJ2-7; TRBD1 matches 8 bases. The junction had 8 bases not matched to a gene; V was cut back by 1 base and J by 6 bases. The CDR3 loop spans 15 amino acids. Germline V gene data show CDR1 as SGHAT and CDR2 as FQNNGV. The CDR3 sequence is CASSLGQGTKGEQYF. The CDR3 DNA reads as TGTGCCAGCAGCTTAGGACAGGGGACGAAGGGCGAGCAGTACTTC.

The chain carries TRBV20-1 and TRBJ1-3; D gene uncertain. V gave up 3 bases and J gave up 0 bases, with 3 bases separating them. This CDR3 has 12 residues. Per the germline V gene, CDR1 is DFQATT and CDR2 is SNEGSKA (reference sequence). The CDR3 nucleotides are TGCAGTGCTAGTTCCTCTGGAAACACCATATATTTT. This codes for CSASSSGNTIYF.